A selection of T cell receptor beta chains follows, all from one sample in a study of neurological immune-mediated disorders. Via MiXCR, TCRdb re-called the 5' RACE reads, giving one row per CDR3 protein. Seen here are 55,000 to 75,000 distinct CDR3 sequences, approximately 15% observed once, and the top ten hold roughly 4.2%. What was sequenced was PBMCs. These receptors originate from a female donor with HTLV-1-associated myelopathy (HAM/TSP). CDR3s include the opening cysteine and the closing phenylalanine or tryptophan. The order of the fields is D gene, clone size, V gene, CDR3 length, J gene, CDR3 protein, CDR3 DNA. The D gene is left open where the match is weak. Clone size reads once, few, many, or a class if the clone is expanded.

d_gene: TRBD1; abundance: many; v_gene: TRBV20-1; len: 13; j_gene: TRBJ2-5; CDR3aa: CSATNRGRETQYF; CDR3nt: TGCAGTGCTACCAACAGGGGCCGAGAGACCCAGTACTTC
d_gene: -; abundance: many; v_gene: TRBV20-1; len: 14; j_gene: TRBJ2-5; CDR3aa: CSAREGPGQETKYF; CDR3nt: TGCAGTGCTAGGGAGGGCCCTGGGCAAGAGACCAAGTACTTC
d_gene: TRBD1; abundance: many; v_gene: TRBV28; len: 15; j_gene: TRBJ2-3; CDR3aa: CASGPRGQGTDTQYF; CDR3nt: TGTGCCAGCGGCCCCCGGGGACAGGGCACAGATACGCAGTATTTT
d_gene: -; abundance: once; v_gene: TRBV5-1; len: 16; j_gene: TRBJ2-7; CDR3aa: CASSLAGQWMSYEHYF; CDR3nt: TGCGCCAGCAGCTTGGCTGGACAGTGGATGAGCTACGAGCATTACTTC
d_gene: TRBD1; abundance: many; v_gene: TRBV20-1; len: 16; j_gene: TRBJ2-1; CDR3aa: CSATASGTGLMNEQFF; CDR3nt: TGCAGTGCAACCGCCTCCGGGACAGGGTTGATGAATGAGCAGTTCTTC
d_gene: TRBD2; abundance: many; v_gene: TRBV12-3/TRBV12-4; len: 14; j_gene: TRBJ2-3; CDR3aa: CASTGGRFTDTQYF; CDR3nt: TGTGCCAGCACGGGGGGGCGATTCACAGATACGCAGTATTTT
d_gene: TRBD1; abundance: many; v_gene: TRBV28; len: 14; j_gene: TRBJ2-3; CDR3aa: CASSRWTGGDTQYF; CDR3nt: TGTGCCAGCAGCCGGTGGACAGGGGGAGATACGCAGTATTTT
d_gene: TRBD2; abundance: many; v_gene: TRBV7-9; len: 16; j_gene: TRBJ2-5; CDR3aa: CATSETSGGGYRTQYF; CDR3nt: TGTGCCACATCGGAGACTAGCGGGGGCGGGTACCGAACCCAGTACTTC
d_gene: -; abundance: once; v_gene: TRBV5-4; len: 13; j_gene: TRBJ2-3; CDR3aa: CASRPTRDDTQYF; CDR3nt: TGTGCCAGCAGACCCACTAGAGACGATACGCAGTATTTT
d_gene: TRBD1; abundance: many; v_gene: TRBV20-1; len: 16; j_gene: TRBJ2-4; CDR3aa: CSARHSGQGGGNIQYF; CDR3nt: TGCAGTGCTAGGCACTCGGGACAGGGAGGAGGAAACATTCAGTACTTC
d_gene: -; abundance: many; v_gene: TRBV2; len: 15; j_gene: TRBJ1-6; CDR3aa: CASIRAAGRDSPLHF; CDR3nt: TGTGCCAGCATCCGTGCAGCAGGAAGGGATTCACCCCTCCACTTT
d_gene: TRBD1; abundance: many; v_gene: TRBV5-6; len: 14; j_gene: TRBJ2-4; CDR3aa: CASSRTGSKNIQYF; CDR3nt: TGTGCCAGCAGCCGGACAGGGTCCAAAAACATTCAGTACTTC
d_gene: TRBD1; abundance: many; v_gene: TRBV20-1; len: 15; j_gene: TRBJ2-3; CDR3aa: CSAKKWDRGFDTQYF; CDR3nt: TGCAGTGCTAAGAAATGGGACAGGGGTTTCGATACGCAGTATTTT
d_gene: -; abundance: many; v_gene: TRBV12-3/TRBV12-4; len: 14; j_gene: TRBJ1-3; CDR3aa: CASESGGRGNTIYF; CDR3nt: TGTGCCAGCGAATCCGGAGGAAGGGGAAACACCATATATTTT
d_gene: -; abundance: many; v_gene: TRBV5-1; len: 15; j_gene: TRBJ2-4; CDR3aa: CASSLASWGRNIQYF; CDR3nt: TGCGCCAGCAGCTTGGCCAGCTGGGGTCGGAACATTCAGTACTTC